What follows is one TCR beta chain and its context. The record originates from a study of blood T cell repertoires in COVID-19. Study information: Samples of COVID-19 (acute and convalescent) were obtained from the United States, Italy and Spain.

Using immunoSEQ multiplex PCR, the repertoire was profiled, and TCRdb retains in-frame clones only, with some absent. The sample shows roughly 200,000 clones, about 88% of them seen only once. It was during active infection that Seattle patients were enrolled and then longitudinally followed. CDR3 length: 12 amino acids. The V gene lost 3 bases and the J gene lost 9 bases, with 11 bases spanning the gap. The source is a woman between 50 and 59 years old with COVID-19, enrolled during active disease. The sample was peripheral blood. The V gene is TRBV12-3 or TRBV12-4, the J gene TRBJ1-1, with D tentatively TRBD1 (5 bases). The CDR3, as DNA: TGTGCCAGCAGTTTCCTCGGGGGACAAGCTTTCTTT. Protein sequence: CASSFLGGQAFF.